The rows below give T cell receptor beta chains drawn from one sample of a study of T-cell memory formation after mild COVID-19. TCRdb fed the 5' RACE reads into MiXCR, producing one record per CDR3 protein. In the table there are about 140,000 distinct CDR3 sequences, roughly 15% of which are singletons. The material sequenced was PBMCs or a T cell subset sorted from them (not recorded which). These receptors were collected from an adult woman who had mild COVID-19 (a few samples of this study predate the infection). Cell type and time point are not known. The CDR3 runs from the conserved cysteine through the conserved F or W. Fields, in order: V gene, D gene, J gene, clone size, CDR3 length, CDR3 DNA, CDR3 protein. D genes are given only for firm matches. Expanded clones get a size class; other rows say once, few or many, or leave the size out.

TRBV13	TRBD2	TRBJ2-7	.	17	TGTGCCAGCAGCCAACGGACTAGCGGAGCAAGCTCCTACGAGCAGTACTTC	CASSQRTSGASSYEQYF
TRBV9	TRBD2	TRBJ2-7	.	15	TGTGCCAGCAGCGCCAGGACTAGCGGGAGCCACGAGCAGTACTTC	CASSARTSGSHEQYF
TRBV20-1	TRBD2	TRBJ2-7	.	16	TGCAGTGCTAGAGATGTTGAGGGAGGGCCTAGTTACGAGCAGTACTTC	CSARDVEGGPSYEQYF
TRBV12-3/TRBV12-4	TRBD1	TRBJ2-7	many	14	TGTGCCAGCAGTCCGGGGACAGCTTCCTACGAGCAGTACTTC	CASSPGTASYEQYF
TRBV14	.	TRBJ1-1	.	15	TGTGCCAGCAGCCAAGTAGGGGCGCGGTACACTGAAGCTTTCTTT	CASSQVGARYTEAFF
TRBV6-5	TRBD1	TRBJ1-5	.	15	TGTGCCAGCAGTTGGGGGACAGGTATCAATCAGCCCCAGCATTTT	CASSWGTGINQPQHF
TRBV2	TRBD1	TRBJ2-1	.	14	TGTGCCAGCAGTGTTGGACAGGCTTACAATGAGCAGTTCTTC	CASSVGQAYNEQFF
TRBV27	TRBD2	TRBJ2-7	.	15	TGTGCCAGCAGTTTATTAGCGGGGTCTTCCTACGAGCAGTACTTC	CASSLLAGSSYEQYF
TRBV9	.	TRBJ1-3	.	14	TGTGCCAGCAGCGTAGACAGCTCTGGAAACACCATATATTTT	CASSVDSSGNTIYF
TRBV7-2	.	TRBJ1-5	many	15	TGTGCCAGCAGCTTATTTCTGGACCTCAATCAGCCCCAGCATTTT	CASSLFLDLNQPQHF
TRBV30	TRBD1	TRBJ2-2	.	13	TGTGCCTGGAGACGACAGGGCGGCGGGGAGCTGTTTTTT	CAWRRQGGGELFF
TRBV29-1	TRBD2	TRBJ2-3	few	13	TGCAGCGTCGGATTTCGGGGGGGAGATACGCAGTATTTT	CSVGFRGGDTQYF
TRBV3-1	.	TRBJ1-2	.	14	TGTGCCAGCAGCCATCCGGGAGGGGCCTATGGCTACACCTTC	CASSHPGGAYGYTF
TRBV11-2	.	TRBJ2-1	many	16	TGTGCCAGCAGTAGCTTAACGGGGAGCTCCTACAATGAGCAGTTCTTC	CASSSLTGSSYNEQFF
TRBV20-1	.	TRBJ2-5	few	12	TGCAGTGCTAGTAACCGGAGGGAGACCCAGTACTTC	CSASNRRETQYF
TRBV3-1	TRBD2	TRBJ2-7	.	15	TGTGCCAGCAGCCAGACTAGCGGGAGGGACTACGAGCAGTACTTC	CASSQTSGRDYEQYF
TRBV12-3/TRBV12-4	TRBD2	TRBJ2-7	.	14	TGTGCCAGCAGGGATAGCGGGAGTACTTACGAGCAGTACTTC	CASRDSGSTYEQYF
TRBV20-1	.	TRBJ2-3	few	14	TGCAGTGCTAGACTGGGGGGTGGACCAGATACGCAGTATTTT	CSARLGGGPDTQYF
TRBV12-3/TRBV12-4	.	TRBJ2-3	many	14	TGTGCCAGCAGTTTGGGCGGGGTAGGGGATACGCAGTATTTT	CASSLGGVGDTQYF
TRBV7-8	TRBD2	TRBJ2-7	.	17	TGTGCCAGCAGCTACAAGAGGGTTCTAGCGGGAGAAGGCGAGCAGTACTTC	CASSYKRVLAGEGEQYF